These T cell receptor beta chains were read from a single sample in a study of early T cells in non-severe SARS-CoV-2 infection. Via MiXCR, TCRdb re-called the 5' RACE reads, giving one row per CDR3 protein. Among some 96,000 distinct CDR3 sequences listed, about 15% were seen once. The sample consisted of whole blood. The receptors were sampled from an adult who was a healthcare worker with PCR-confirmed SARS-CoV-2 infection or an uninfected control (not recorded which). CDR3s include the opening cysteine and the closing phenylalanine or tryptophan. The D gene is left open where the match is weak. The listing skips clone size in some rows; elsewhere it reads once, few, many or a size class.

v_call: TRBV12-3/TRBV12-4
d_call: TRBD2
cdr3_length: 17
j_call: TRBJ2-3
clone_size: once
cdr3_aa: CASSPGTSGRTADTQYF
cdr3_nt: TGTGCCAGCAGTCCTGGGACTAGCGGGAGGACAGCAGATACGCAGTATTTT

v_call: TRBV6-1
d_call: -
cdr3_length: 13
j_call: TRBJ1-1
clone_size: few
cdr3_aa: CASRIQEYTEAFF
cdr3_nt: TGTGCCAGCAGAATACAGGAGTACACTGAAGCTTTCTTT

v_call: TRBV6-1
d_call: -
cdr3_length: 14
j_call: TRBJ2-1
clone_size: -
cdr3_aa: CASKPPGVYNEQFF
cdr3_nt: TGTGCCAGCAAACCTCCGGGAGTCTACAATGAGCAGTTCTTC

v_call: TRBV20-1
d_call: -
cdr3_length: 11
j_call: TRBJ1-6
clone_size: once
cdr3_aa: CSASVGPTIHF
cdr3_nt: TGCAGTGCTTCCGTGGGCCCCACCATCCACTTT

v_call: TRBV7-8
d_call: -
cdr3_length: 14
j_call: TRBJ2-7
clone_size: few
cdr3_aa: CASSLARFSYEQYF
cdr3_nt: TGTGCCAGCAGCTTAGCGAGGTTCTCCTACGAGCAGTACTTC

v_call: TRBV6-5
d_call: -
cdr3_length: 17
j_call: TRBJ1-6
clone_size: few
cdr3_aa: CASSLQTGSSYNSPLHF
cdr3_nt: TGTGCCAGCAGCTTACAAACTGGCAGCTCCTATAATTCACCCCTCCACTTT

v_call: TRBV10-3
d_call: -
cdr3_length: 13
j_call: TRBJ2-2
clone_size: -
cdr3_aa: CAIGPAGSGELFF
cdr3_nt: TGTGCCATCGGTCCGGCGGGGTCCGGGGAGCTGTTTTTT

v_call: TRBV20-1
d_call: TRBD1
cdr3_length: 14
j_call: TRBJ2-1
clone_size: -
cdr3_aa: CSAPKGAIYNEQFF
cdr3_nt: TGCAGTGCGCCTAAGGGGGCCATCTACAATGAGCAGTTCTTC

v_call: TRBV7-9
d_call: -
cdr3_length: 13
j_call: TRBJ1-3
clone_size: -
cdr3_aa: CASSSHYSNTIYF
cdr3_nt: TGTGCCAGCAGCTCCCACTACTCAAACACCATATATTTT

v_call: TRBV6-1
d_call: -
cdr3_length: 10
j_call: TRBJ2-3
clone_size: -
cdr3_aa: CASNFDTQYF
cdr3_nt: TGTGCCAGCAATTTTGATACGCAGTATTTT

v_call: TRBV20-1
d_call: -
cdr3_length: 14
j_call: TRBJ2-7
clone_size: few
cdr3_aa: CSARRQGNIYEQYF
cdr3_nt: TGCAGTGCTAGACGCCAGGGGAATATCTACGAGCAGTACTTC

v_call: TRBV6-2/TRBV6-3
d_call: TRBD2
cdr3_length: 17
j_call: TRBJ2-7
clone_size: -
cdr3_aa: CASSYETASGSLNEQYF
cdr3_nt: TGTGCCAGCAGTTACGAGACCGCTAGCGGGAGTCTTAACGAGCAGTACTTC

v_call: TRBV7-9
d_call: TRBD1
cdr3_length: 18
j_call: TRBJ2-2
clone_size: -
cdr3_aa: CASSPLDRERVRTGELFF
cdr3_nt: TGTGCCAGCAGCCCCCTGGACAGGGAGAGAGTGAGGACCGGGGAGCTGTTTTTT

v_call: TRBV30
d_call: -
cdr3_length: 11
j_call: TRBJ2-1
clone_size: -
cdr3_aa: CAWGLGAEQFF
cdr3_nt: TGTGCCTGGGGATTGGGCGCTGAGCAGTTCTTC

v_call: TRBV11-2
d_call: TRBD2
cdr3_length: 16
j_call: TRBJ2-7
clone_size: few
cdr3_aa: CASSSLPSGRTYEQYF
cdr3_nt: TGTGCCAGCAGCTCCCTCCCTAGCGGTCGTACCTACGAGCAGTACTTC

v_call: TRBV14
d_call: -
cdr3_length: 16
j_call: TRBJ1-3
clone_size: many
cdr3_aa: CASSQPGMSSGNTIYF
cdr3_nt: TGTGCCAGCAGCCAACCGGGGATGAGCTCTGGAAACACCATATATTTT

v_call: TRBV20-1
d_call: -
cdr3_length: 14
j_call: TRBJ1-5
clone_size: many
cdr3_aa: CSARDQAGNQPQHF
cdr3_nt: TGCAGTGCTAGAGATCAGGCAGGCAATCAGCCCCAGCATTTT

v_call: TRBV20-1
d_call: -
cdr3_length: 14
j_call: TRBJ2-1
clone_size: many
cdr3_aa: CSAGRGPSYNEQFF
cdr3_nt: TGCAGTGCCGGACGGGGGCCGTCCTACAATGAGCAGTTCTTC

v_call: TRBV10-3
d_call: TRBD1
cdr3_length: 15
j_call: TRBJ2-5
clone_size: -
cdr3_aa: CAISDSGQGQETQYF
cdr3_nt: TGTGCCATCAGTGACTCAGGACAGGGACAAGAGACCCAGTACTTC

v_call: TRBV20-1
d_call: -
cdr3_length: 14
j_call: TRBJ1-5
clone_size: few
cdr3_aa: CSARVQGGNQPQHF
cdr3_nt: TGCAGTGCTAGAGTACAGGGCGGCAATCAGCCCCAGCATTTT

v_call: TRBV2
d_call: -
cdr3_length: 8
j_call: TRBJ1-6
clone_size: few
cdr3_aa: CATSPLHF
cdr3_nt: TGTGCCACATCACCCCTCCACTTT

v_call: TRBV9
d_call: -
cdr3_length: 13
j_call: TRBJ2-3
clone_size: -
cdr3_aa: CASSIIGTDTQYF
cdr3_nt: TGTGCCAGCAGCATAATAGGGACAGATACGCAGTATTTT

v_call: TRBV2
d_call: TRBD2
cdr3_length: 16
j_call: TRBJ2-2
clone_size: -
cdr3_aa: CASSSPGTRTTGELFF
cdr3_nt: TGTGCCAGCAGTAGTCCCGGGACTAGAACTACCGGGGAGCTGTTTTTT

v_call: TRBV7-3
d_call: -
cdr3_length: 15
j_call: TRBJ2-1
clone_size: many
cdr3_aa: CASSPEKRATNEQFF
cdr3_nt: TGTGCCAGCAGCCCTGAGAAGCGGGCGACCAATGAGCAGTTCTTC

v_call: TRBV14
d_call: -
cdr3_length: 12
j_call: TRBJ2-7
clone_size: -
cdr3_aa: CASSLHRYEQYF
cdr3_nt: TGTGCCAGCAGCCTTCACCGGTACGAGCAGTACTTC

v_call: TRBV28
d_call: -
cdr3_length: 12
j_call: TRBJ2-3
clone_size: many
cdr3_aa: CASSQIADTQYF
cdr3_nt: TGTGCCAGCAGTCAAATAGCGGATACGCAGTATTTT

v_call: TRBV5-1
d_call: -
cdr3_length: 13
j_call: TRBJ2-3
clone_size: once
cdr3_aa: CASGPLRTDTQYF
cdr3_nt: TGCGCCAGCGGCCCTTTACGCACAGATACGCAGTATTTT

v_call: TRBV2
d_call: -
cdr3_length: 11
j_call: TRBJ2-4
clone_size: -
cdr3_aa: CASSDKNIQYF
cdr3_nt: TGTGCCAGCAGCGATAAAAACATTCAGTACTTC

v_call: TRBV12-3/TRBV12-4
d_call: -
cdr3_length: 14
j_call: TRBJ2-3
clone_size: -
cdr3_aa: CASSLARRSDTQYF
cdr3_nt: TGTGCCAGCAGTTTAGCGCGGCGTTCAGATACGCAGTATTTT

v_call: TRBV12-3/TRBV12-4
d_call: TRBD1
cdr3_length: 14
j_call: TRBJ2-7
clone_size: few
cdr3_aa: CASSLSAGGYEQYF
cdr3_nt: TGTGCCAGCAGTTTATCGGCAGGGGGCTACGAGCAGTACTTC

v_call: TRBV12-3/TRBV12-4
d_call: TRBD2
cdr3_length: 16
j_call: TRBJ2-1
clone_size: few
cdr3_aa: CASSLKAGRSYNEQFF
cdr3_nt: TGTGCCAGCAGTTTAAAAGCGGGAAGGTCCTACAATGAGCAGTTCTTC

v_call: TRBV10-3
d_call: -
cdr3_length: 14
j_call: TRBJ2-7
clone_size: -
cdr3_aa: CAISDQVISYEQYF
cdr3_nt: TGTGCCATCAGTGACCAGGTCATATCCTACGAGCAGTACTTC

v_call: TRBV5-1
d_call: -
cdr3_length: 14
j_call: TRBJ2-3
clone_size: -
cdr3_aa: CASGVGVLTDTQYF
cdr3_nt: TGCGCCAGCGGGGTGGGAGTTCTCACAGATACGCAGTATTTT

v_call: TRBV28
d_call: TRBD2
cdr3_length: 14
j_call: TRBJ2-7
clone_size: -
cdr3_aa: CASRDQGAGVEQYF
cdr3_nt: TGTGCCAGCAGGGACCAAGGGGCGGGGGTCGAGCAGTACTTC

v_call: TRBV10-1
d_call: TRBD1
cdr3_length: 15
j_call: TRBJ2-3
clone_size: -
cdr3_aa: CASSEGTANTDTQYF
cdr3_nt: TGCGCCAGCAGTGAGGGGACAGCTAACACAGATACGCAGTATTTT

v_call: TRBV29-1
d_call: -
cdr3_length: 11
j_call: TRBJ2-7
clone_size: few
cdr3_aa: CSVDKGDEQYF
cdr3_nt: TGCAGCGTTGATAAGGGCGACGAGCAGTACTTC

v_call: TRBV7-9
d_call: -
cdr3_length: 15
j_call: TRBJ1-1
clone_size: -
cdr3_aa: CASSPRSGGGTEAFF
cdr3_nt: TGTGCCAGCAGCCCGCGGTCGGGGGGAGGGACTGAAGCTTTCTTT

v_call: TRBV6-1
d_call: TRBD2
cdr3_length: 15
j_call: TRBJ2-1
clone_size: few
cdr3_aa: CASSQTSGSGNEQFF
cdr3_nt: TGTGCCAGCAGCCAGACTAGCGGGAGCGGAAATGAGCAGTTCTTC

v_call: TRBV5-4
d_call: -
cdr3_length: 15
j_call: TRBJ2-7
clone_size: -
cdr3_aa: CASSLGETNLMKQYF
cdr3_nt: TGTGCCAGCAGCTTGGGGGAGACCAACCTTATGAAGCAGTACTTC

v_call: TRBV6-8
d_call: -
cdr3_length: 11
j_call: TRBJ2-7
clone_size: -
cdr3_aa: CASTGFHEQYF
cdr3_nt: TGTGCCAGCACGGGATTCCACGAGCAGTACTTC

v_call: TRBV21-1
d_call: -
cdr3_length: 19
j_call: TRBJ1-5
clone_size: -
cdr3_aa: CASSLNGGSSLLPNQPQHF
cdr3_nt: TGTGCCAGCAGCTTAAACGGGGGCTCCTCCTTATTACCAAATCAGCCCCAGCATTTT

v_call: TRBV20-1
d_call: -
cdr3_length: 19
j_call: TRBJ2-1
clone_size: -
cdr3_aa: CSASQPRGGMTVRHNEQFF
cdr3_nt: TGCAGTGCTAGCCAACCTAGGGGGGGCATGACAGTTCGGCACAATGAGCAGTTCTTC

v_call: TRBV12-3/TRBV12-4
d_call: -
cdr3_length: 16
j_call: TRBJ2-6
clone_size: many
cdr3_aa: CASKSERLSGANVLTF
cdr3_nt: TGTGCCAGCAAATCGGAACGGCTCTCTGGGGCCAACGTCCTGACTTTC

v_call: TRBV7-9
d_call: TRBD1
cdr3_length: 15
j_call: TRBJ2-7
clone_size: -
cdr3_aa: CASSYRDRGTYEQYF
cdr3_nt: TGTGCCAGCAGCTACCGGGACAGGGGCACCTACGAGCAGTACTTC

v_call: TRBV11-2
d_call: TRBD1
cdr3_length: 15
j_call: TRBJ1-2
clone_size: -
cdr3_aa: CASSSRQGINYGYTF
cdr3_nt: TGTGCCAGCAGCTCTCGACAGGGTATAAACTATGGCTACACCTTC

v_call: TRBV20-1
d_call: TRBD2
cdr3_length: 14
j_call: TRBJ2-7
clone_size: few
cdr3_aa: CSARRLAGPYEQYF
cdr3_nt: TGCAGTGCTAGAAGGCTAGCGGGACCCTACGAGCAGTACTTC

v_call: TRBV7-9
d_call: -
cdr3_length: 14
j_call: TRBJ2-1
clone_size: few
cdr3_aa: CASSLQTILNEQFF
cdr3_nt: TGTGCCAGCAGCTTACAAACCATTTTGAATGAGCAGTTCTTC

v_call: TRBV27
d_call: TRBD1
cdr3_length: 13
j_call: TRBJ2-7
clone_size: -
cdr3_aa: CASSRDRNYEQYF
cdr3_nt: TGTGCCAGCAGCCGGGACAGGAACTACGAGCAGTACTTC

v_call: TRBV18
d_call: -
cdr3_length: 14
j_call: TRBJ2-2
clone_size: -
cdr3_aa: CASSPQGDTGELFF
cdr3_nt: TGTGCCAGCTCACCACAGGGGGACACCGGGGAGCTGTTTTTT

v_call: TRBV5-5
d_call: -
cdr3_length: 14
j_call: TRBJ1-3
clone_size: few
cdr3_aa: CASSFTGAPDTIYF
cdr3_nt: TGTGCCAGCAGCTTTACGGGCGCCCCGGACACCATATATTTT

v_call: TRBV7-2
d_call: TRBD2
cdr3_length: 15
j_call: TRBJ2-4
clone_size: few
cdr3_aa: CASSLGVLAENIQYF
cdr3_nt: TGTGCCAGCAGCTTAGGTGTACTAGCGGAAAACATTCAGTACTTC

v_call: TRBV2
d_call: -
cdr3_length: 14
j_call: TRBJ1-1
clone_size: few
cdr3_aa: CASSEGTPNTEAFF
cdr3_nt: TGTGCCAGCAGTGAAGGGACGCCGAACACTGAAGCTTTCTTT